These T cell receptor beta chains were read from a single sample in a study of cytomegalovirus exposure and HLA in healthy donors. The repertoire was sequenced with immunoSEQ multiplex PCR; TCRdb's copy has only in-frame clones and lacks some. Of roughly 140,000 clones listed, about four fifths were seen once; the top ten hold about 5.6%. Sequencing used PBMCs. All receptors derive from a man between 25 and 39 years old in good health and CMV-seropositive. The CDR3 runs from the conserved cysteine through the conserved F or W. The D gene is left open where the match is weak. The listing skips clone size in some rows; elsewhere it reads once, few, many or a size class.

len	v_gene	j_gene	d_gene	abundance	CDR3nt	CDR3aa
14	TRBV2	TRBJ1-1	NA	NA	TGTGCCAGCAGCGCCGTCGGGGGGGTCACTGAAGCTTTCTTT	CASSAVGGVTEAFF
12	TRBV29-1	TRBJ2-7	NA	NA	TGCAGCGTTGTCCCAAACACCTACGAGCAGTACTTC	CSVVPNTYEQYF
16	TRBV9	TRBJ2-1	TRBD2	NA	TGTGCCAGCAGCCCAGGGACTAGCGGGTTCCGAACGGAGCAGTTCTTC	CASSPGTSGFRTEQFF
17	TRBV15	TRBJ2-1	NA	NA	TGTGCCACCAGCAGAGGAGGAGGGAGCGCCATCTACAATGAGCAGTTCTTC	CATSRGGGSAIYNEQFF
14	TRBV5-1	TRBJ2-7	TRBD1	few	TGCGCCAGCAGCGGACAGGGAAGGGGCTACGAGCAGTACTTC	CASSGQGRGYEQYF
11	TRBV6-5	TRBJ2-1	NA	NA	TGTGCCACCGACGCGGGCGTTGAGCAGTTCTTC	CATDAGVEQFF
14	TRBV15	TRBJ1-5	NA	NA	TGTGCCACCAGTACAGGGTTTGGCAATCAGCCCCAGCATTTT	CATSTGFGNQPQHF
15	TRBV28	TRBJ1-5	NA	once	TGTGCCAGCAGTGCAATGGGGGGAGGTACTCAGCCCCAGCATTTT	CASSAMGGGTQPQHF
18	TRBV7-2	TRBJ2-5	TRBD2	NA	TGTGCCAGCAGCTTAGTAACTAGCGGGGGCCAATCTGGGGAGACCCAGTACTTC	CASSLVTSGGQSGETQYF
12	TRBV5-1	TRBJ2-7	NA	NA	TGCGCCAGCAGCTTGGTGGGAGGCGAGCAGTACTTC	CASSLVGGEQYF
15	TRBV18	TRBJ2-7	TRBD2	once	TGTGCCAGCTCCTCGACTAGCGTAAGCTCCTACGAGCAGTACTTC	CASSSTSVSSYEQYF
16	TRBV5-1	TRBJ2-6	NA	once	TGCGCCAGCAGCTTGGCCGTCAACTCGGGGGCCAACGTCCTGACTTTC	CASSLAVNSGANVLTF
19	TRBV27	TRBJ1-6	NA	few	TGTGCCAGCAAATCGTTCAGGCTGCGTAAACTCTCCTATAATTCACCCCTCCACTTT	CASKSFRLRKLSYNSPLHF
16	TRBV7-9	TRBJ2-1	TRBD2	NA	TGTGCCAGCAGCTTTCGCGGGGGGACCTTCTACAATGAGCAGTTCTTC	CASSFRGGTFYNEQFF
15	TRBV28	TRBJ1-1	NA	NA	TGTGCCAGCAGTTTGGGAGGCAGAATGAACACTGAAGCTTTCTTT	CASSLGGRMNTEAFF
16	TRBV14	TRBJ2-1	TRBD2	NA	TGTGCCAGCAGCCAAGTTGGGGGACTAGCGGGAGTCCAGCAGTTCTTC	CASSQVGGLAGVQQFF
13	TRBV27	TRBJ2-7	NA	NA	TGTGCCAGCAGCCCAATAGTCTCCTACGAGCAGTACTTC	CASSPIVSYEQYF
14	TRBV15	TRBJ2-5	TRBD1	NA	TGTGCCACCAGCGACTGGGACAGACAAGAGACCCAGTACTTC	CATSDWDRQETQYF
14	TRBV7-2	TRBJ2-1	TRBD1	few	TGTGCCAGCAGTCAGACCGGGACAGGGAGTGAGCAGTTCTTC	CASSQTGTGSEQFF
16	TRBV6-5	TRBJ2-6	NA	NA	TGTGCCAGCAGTTACGGGAGCCTCTCTGGGGCCAACGTCCTGACTTTC	CASSYGSLSGANVLTF
15	TRBV27	TRBJ1-1	TRBD1	once	TGTGCCAGCAGTTCCCAAACAGGGGAGGTCACTGAAGCTTTCTTT	CASSSQTGEVTEAFF
17	TRBV4-3	TRBJ2-1	TRBD1	NA	TGCGCCAGCAGCCAACTCACGGGACAGGGTCTCTACAATGAGCAGTTCTTC	CASSQLTGQGLYNEQFF
19	TRBV4-2	TRBJ1-5	NA	NA	TGTGCCAGCAGCCAGTTCGAATCTCTAGGGGGATTCGGAAATCAGCCCCAGCATTTT	CASSQFESLGGFGNQPQHF
14	TRBV4-3	TRBJ1-1	TRBD1	NA	TGCGCCAGCAGCCAGGACAGGGGGAGGACTGAAGCTTTCTTT	CASSQDRGRTEAFF
13	TRBV28	TRBJ1-2	NA	NA	TGTGCCAGCAGTTTATTGAGGGGGTATGGCTACACCTTC	CASSLLRGYGYTF
15	TRBV6-1	TRBJ2-5	TRBD2	once	TGTGCCAGCAGTGAAACTAGCGGGGGGGCAGAGACCCAGTACTTC	CASSETSGGAETQYF
17	TRBV5-1	TRBJ2-1	NA	NA	TGCGCCAGCAGCTTGGGCATGCGGGGATTGTCCTACAATGAGCAGTTCTTC	CASSLGMRGLSYNEQFF
15	TRBV6-4	TRBJ2-1	TRBD2	NA	TGTGCCAGCAGCCAAACTAGCGGGGGGGCCGATGAGCAGTTCTTC	CASSQTSGGADEQFF
14	TRBV4-1	TRBJ2-1	NA	NA	TGCGCCAGCAGCCAAGTGGGTCAGGGTAATGAGCAGTTCTTC	CASSQVGQGNEQFF
18	TRBV5-6	TRBJ1-1	TRBD1	NA	TGTGCCAGCAGCTTGGCCGGCAGGGGGCTGGATATGAACACTGAAGCTTTCTTT	CASSLAGRGLDMNTEAFF
18	TRBV27	TRBJ2-7	TRBD1	NA	TGTGCCAGCAGTTTATCCTCGAGGAGGGACAGGGGTTCCTACGAGCAGTACTTC	CASSLSSRRDRGSYEQYF
15	TRBV27	TRBJ1-3	NA	NA	TGTGCCAGCAGTCCCTTCAGACAGGCTGGAAGCACCATATATTTT	CASSPFRQAGSTIYF
15	TRBV7-8	TRBJ2-3	TRBD1	NA	TGTGCCAGCAGCCGAGGGGGCCATACCACAGATACGCAGTATTTT	CASSRGGHTTDTQYF
13	TRBV6-1	TRBJ1-1	NA	NA	TGTGCCAGCAGGACAGCCGAGAACACTGAAGCTTTCTTT	CASRTAENTEAFF
15	TRBV9	TRBJ2-1	NA	NA	TGTGCCAGCAGCGTCCGCGGGGACCCAGTCAATGAGCAGTTCTTC	CASSVRGDPVNEQFF
12	TRBV2	TRBJ2-5	NA	NA	TGTGCCAGCAGGGAGGTACAAGAGACCCAGTACTTC	CASREVQETQYF
15	TRBV7-2	TRBJ2-1	TRBD2	NA	TGTGCCAGCAGATACCCTAGCGGGAGGGCAAATGAGCAGTTCTTC	CASRYPSGRANEQFF
13	TRBV27	TRBJ1-1	NA	NA	TGTGCCAGCAGTTTAGCGGGGACCACTGAAGCTTTCTTT	CASSLAGTTEAFF
15	TRBV6-5	TRBJ2-7	TRBD2	NA	TGTGCCAGCAGTTTGACTAGCGGGAACTCCTACGAGCAGTACTTC	CASSLTSGNSYEQYF